One sample yielded the 15 T cell receptor beta chains listed below, sequenced in a study of blood T cell repertoires in COVID-19. This table comes from immunoSEQ multiplex PCR, and its TCRdb copy is limited to in-frame clones, with some not included. The sample lists almost 300,000 clones; roughly 91% were seen once. The sample taken for sequencing was peripheral blood. Receptors originate from a woman in her 30s with COVID-19, enrolled during active disease.

The chain combines TRBV7-8 with TRBJ2-7; 8 bases line up with TRBD2. Germline assignment: CDR1 SGHVS and CDR2 FQNEAQ. V lost 5 bases to trimming and J lost 9 bases; unmatched junction nucleotides: 12. The CDR3 sequence is 14 residues long. The CDR3 loop reads CASSTGGGGTRQYF. The CDR3 DNA follows: TGTGCCAGCAGCACTGGAGGCGGGGGGACCCGGCAGTACTTC.

A few counts support this clone. The chain couples TRBV29-1 to TRBJ2-1, with D tentatively TRBD1 (6 bases). Per the germline V gene, CDR1 is SQVTM and CDR2 is ANQGSEA. The CDR3 has 14 residues. Trimming stripped 0 bases from V and 8 bases from J, with 14 bases between. The CDR3 DNA reads as TGCAGCGTTGAAGATCTTGCAGGGGCTCATGAGCAGTTCTTC. Its translation: CSVEDLAGAHEQFF.

This chain uses TRBV19 with TRBJ2-3; D ambiguous. Per the germline V gene, CDR1 is LNHDA and CDR2 is SQIVND (reference sequence). The CDR3 has 8 residues. V was pared by 11 bases and J by 8 bases, with 5 bases between. CDR3 residues: CAGLTQYF. Written as DNA, the CDR3 is TGTGCCGGGCTTACGCAGTATTTT.

The genes are TRBV18 and TRBJ1-2, with no clear D. Germline values: CDR1 KGHSH, CDR2 LQKENI. The CDR3 extends over 15 amino acids. V dropped 0 bases and J dropped 0 bases, with 8 bases sitting between them. This CDR3 reads CASSPPANTNYGYTF. The CDR3 nucleotides read TGTGCCAGCTCACCACCTGCTAATACTAACTATGGCTACACCTTC.

The rearrangement joins TRBV11-2 to TRBJ2-2; 8 nucleotides align to TRBD1. CDR3 length: 15 residues. Germline V gene lookup returns CDR1 SGHAT and CDR2 FQNNGV. Trimming at V came to 4 bases and at J to 4 bases, leaving 5 bases not matched to a gene. CDR3 sequence: CASSSGGGLTGELFF. CDR3 coding DNA: TGTGCCAGCAGCTCAGGGGGCGGTCTCACCGGGGAGCTGTTTTTT.

This chain links TRBV5-3 with TRBJ2-1; D is possibly TRBD2 (6 bases). TRBV5-3 is flagged as an ORF with uncertain function. The CDR3 loop spans 14 amino acids. V gave up 6 bases and J gave up 3 bases, with 13 bases separating them. This chain's CDR3 is CARNVGGNYNEQFF. The CDR3 DNA reads as TGTGCCAGAAACGTCGGGGGAAACTACAATGAGCAGTTCTTC.

Here the CDR3 reads CASSPPGSTEAFF. The DNA for the CDR3 is TGCGCCAGCAGCCCTCCAGGCTCCACTGAAGCTTTCTTT. The chain has TRBV5-1 and TRBJ1-1, with D unresolved. This CDR3 spans 13 amino acids. Germline CDR1 reads SGHRS; CDR2 reads YFSETQ. Trimming took off 4 bases at V and 4 bases at J, with 11 bases between the two ends.

The gene calls are TRBV7-9 and TRBJ1-4; D is perhaps TRBD1 (5 bases). CDR1 is SEHNR and CDR2 is FQNEAQ in the germline V gene (reference sequence). The CDR3 extends over 14 amino acids. V was cut by 3 bases and J by 7 bases, with 12 bases left in between. In nucleotides, the CDR3 is TGTGCCAGCAGCTTTGGGGGAGGTTTTGAAAAACTGTTTTTT. This encodes CASSFGGGFEKLFF.

A note on this clone: The same CDR3 arises from other DNA sequences in this sample as well. The gene calls are TRBV28 and TRBJ1-1, with TRBD1 as a possible D gene (6 bases). The CDR3 length is 13 residues. V lost 6 bases to trimming and J lost 2 bases, with 10 bases between them. CDR1 is MDHEN, CDR2 SYDVKM, per germline. The CDR3 spells CASSRTVNTEAFF. The CDR3 region has the DNA TGTGCCAGCAGCAGGACAGTCAACACTGAAGCTTTCTTT.

The count of this clone is one. The rearrangement uses TRBV19 and TRBJ2-2; 9 positions agree with TRBD1. CDR1 and CDR2 (germline): LNHDA, SQIVND (reference sequence). V dropped 6 bases and J dropped 6; count of bases not matched to a gene: 2. This CDR3 is 13 amino acids long. The DNA for the CDR3 is TGTGCCAGTAGGACAGGGGGAGCCGGGGAGCTGTTTTTT. It specifies CASRTGGAGELFF.

J is TRBJ2-7 and V is TRBV4-1, with D uncertain. The CDR3 is 12 amino acids. V shed 0 bases and J shed 6 bases, with 6 bases lying between them. CDR1 and CDR2 (germline): MGHRA, YSYEKL. The CDR3 DNA reads as TGCGCCAGCAGCCAAGAAACAGCCGAGCAGTACTTC. Its translation is CASSQETAEQYF.

The genes are TRBV18 and TRBJ2-7; 9 positions agree with TRBD1. The CDR3 is 18 residues long. After removal of 2 bases from V and 1 base from J, the junction contained 12 bases not matched to a gene. Germline V lookup: CDR1 KGHSH, CDR2 LQKENI. The DNA for the CDR3 is TGTGCCAGCTCACCATGGCCGGGACAGGGTCGTGGATCCTACGAGCAGTACTTC. This sequence encodes CASSPWPGQGRGSYEQYF. Full variable domain (remainder filled in from reference TRBV18 and TRBJ2-7): NAGVMQNPRHLVRRRGQEARLRCSPMKGHSHVYWYRQLPEEGLKFMVYLQKENIIDESGMPKERFSAEFPKEGPSILRIQQVVRGDSAAYFCASSPWPGQGRGSYEQYFGPGTRLTVT.

This clone turned up a few times. The genes are TRBV27 and TRBJ2-7; D uncertain. CDR1 is MNHEY and CDR2 is SMNVEV in the germline V gene (reference sequence). The V gene lost 3 bases and the J gene lost 3 bases, with 9 bases spanning the gap. This CDR3 spans 13 amino acids. In DNA, the CDR3 is TGTGCCAGCAGTTTCTTACCGGTCTACGAGCAGTACTTC. Translated: CASSFLPVYEQYF.

V usage is TRBV4-1 and J usage is TRBJ2-1; TRBD1 is a possible D gene (6 bases). The CDR3 runs to 13 residues. Between the trimmed V and J ends, which lost 4 bases and 9 bases, there was a span of 13 bases. The V gene's germline CDR1 is MGHRA and CDR2 YSYEKL. The CDR3 spells CASSLLGGSEQFF. CDR3 nucleotide sequence: TGCGCCAGCAGCCTTTTAGGGGGTAGTGAGCAGTTCTTC.

This chain links TRBV2 with TRBJ2-1, with a possible D match to TRBD1 (5 bases). The CDR3 extends over 14 amino acids. The V gene's germline CDR1 is SNHLY and CDR2 FYNNEI. Trimming stripped 5 bases from V and 4 bases from J, with 12 bases between. Here the CDR3 DNA reads TGTGCCAGCAGTCAAGACAGCTTGTACAATGAGCAGTTCTTC. Its protein product is CASSQDSLYNEQFF.